The 18 T cell receptor beta chains presented below share a single source sample, sequenced in a study of blood T cell repertoires in COVID-19. Clones were sequenced by immunoSEQ multiplex PCR, and TCRdb holds only the in-frame ones, with some missing. The profile covers 60,000 to 85,000 clones, with 88% appearing a single time and approximately 1.9% taken by the ten largest. Material for sequencing was peripheral blood. These receptors were taken from a woman of 80 years or more with active or convalescent COVID-19.

The chain couples TRBV5-1 to TRBJ2-3, with 8 bases aligning to TRBD2. V was clipped by 0 bases and J by 6 bases; unmatched bases: 6. Germline V gene sequence: CDR1 SGHRS, CDR2 YFSETQ. This CDR3 region has 15 residues. CDR3 loop: CASSLASGGVDTQYF. The CDR3 DNA sequence: TGCGCCAGCAGCTTGGCCAGCGGGGGTGTTGATACGCAGTATTTT.

The rearrangement joins TRBV10-3 to TRBJ2-5; TRBD1 is a possible D gene (6 bases). Germline CDR1 reads ENHRY; CDR2 reads SYGVKD. The ends were cut back, 3 bases at V and 3 bases at J, with 11 bases in the middle. The CDR3 length is 14 residues. The CDR3: CAISEGGSEETQYF. The CDR3 region has the DNA TGTGCCATCAGTGAAGGGGGATCCGAAGAGACCCAGTACTTC.

The V call is TRBV7-2, the J call TRBJ1-3; D is unresolved. The length of the CDR3 is 16 residues. Between the trimmed V and J ends, which lost 2 bases and 2 bases, there was a span of 13 bases. Germline V gene lookup returns CDR1 SGHTA and CDR2 FQGNSA. The CDR3, as DNA: TGTGCCAGCAGCTTATACGGGAGTTTGACTGGAAACACCATATATTTT. As protein: CASSLYGSLTGNTIYF.

The chain carries TRBV7-2 and TRBJ1-5, with 8 bases identical to TRBD1. V was clipped by 5 bases and J by 6 bases; unmatched bases: 3. The CDR3 runs 13 residues. Germline V gene sequence: CDR1 SGHTA, CDR2 FQGNSA. The CDR3 region is CASSLDRGQPQHF. The CDR3 bases are TGTGCCAGCAGCCTCGACAGGGGTCAGCCCCAGCATTTT.

The table lists this clone with a count of one. CDR3 nucleotides: TGTGCCAGCAGGAAATACCGCACTAGCGGGGGGTTCACCGGGGAGCTGTTTTTT. It encodes CASRKYRTSGGFTGELFF. V is TRBV11-2 and J is TRBJ2-2, with 12 positions matching TRBD2. J was trimmed by 4 bases and V by 6 bases; bases with no gene match: 12. This CDR3 is 18 amino acids long. CDR1 SGHAT and CDR2 FQNNGV come from the germline V gene.

The CDR3 reads CASSIKTPGLAGSEQFF. CDR3 nucleotides: TGTGCCAGTAGTATAAAGACCCCGGGGCTAGCGGGTAGTGAGCAGTTCTTC. The rearrangement links TRBV19 to TRBJ2-1; TRBD2 aligns across 8 bases. The CDR3 is 17 amino acids. The V and J ends lost 2 bases and 9 bases, in that order; junction bases with no gene match: 15. Germline values: CDR1 LNHDA, CDR2 SQIVND (reference sequence).

The chain links TRBV11-2 to TRBJ2-1, with 10 bases aligning to TRBD1. Germline loops: CDR1 SGHAT, CDR2 FQNNGV. This CDR3 comprises 14 residues. V gave up 5 bases and J gave up 9 bases; unmatched junction bases: 7. The CDR3: CASSPGTGVGEQFF. In nucleotides, the CDR3 is TGTGCCAGCAGCCCCGGGACAGGGGTTGGTGAGCAGTTCTTC.

The V gene is TRBV19, the J gene TRBJ1-5, with D possibly being TRBD1 (6 bases). Germline-derived CDR1 and CDR2 are LNHDA and SQIVND (reference sequence). V lost 5 bases and J lost 5, with 10 bases in between. There are 13 residues in the CDR3. For the CDR3, the DNA is TGTGCCAGTAGTGGAGGGGGGGATCAGCCCCAGCATTTT. Its protein product is CASSGGGDQPQHF.

The rearrangement uses TRBV7-9 and TRBJ2-5; 7 bases align to TRBD2. CDR1 is SEHNR, CDR2 FQNEAQ, per germline (reference sequence). V trimming: 2 bases; J trimming: 5 bases; junction bases outside the gene matches: 11. The CDR3 has 16 amino acids. CDR3 in amino acids: CASSLRGRGREETQYF. The CDR3 bases are TGTGCCAGCAGCTTAAGAGGACGAGGGAGGGAGGAGACCCAGTACTTC.

V and J are TRBV27 and TRBJ2-1; 9 positions match TRBD2. CDR1 and CDR2 (germline): MNHEY, SMNVEV (reference sequence). The V segment lost 2 bases and the J segment 2 bases; nucleotides outside the gene matches: 4. The CDR3 spans 16 residues. CDR3 nucleotides: TGTGCCAGCAGTTTAGGGGGACTAGCCCCCTACAATGAGCAGTTCTTC. It translates to CASSLGGLAPYNEQFF.

V is TRBV4-2 and J is TRBJ2-7; D is possibly TRBD2 (6 bases). Deletions cut 2 bases from V and 2 bases from J, with 16 bases between. CDR1 and CDR2 from the germline V gene are LGHNA and YNFKEQ. This CDR3 has 16 amino acids. In nucleotides, the CDR3 is TGTGCCAGCAGCCAATTTAGCGGAGGCAGTCCCTACGAGCAGTACTTC. Protein product: CASSQFSGGSPYEQYF.

J is TRBJ2-3 and V is TRBV11-2; 9 bases agree with TRBD2. Germline loops: CDR1 SGHAT, CDR2 FQNNGV. The length of the CDR3 is 17 residues. V shed 5 bases and J 3 bases; nucleotides not matched to a gene: 12. CDR3 in amino acids: CASSPGGAGGRTDTQYF. In DNA form, the CDR3 reads TGTGCCAGCAGCCCCGGTGGGGCGGGGGGGCGAACAGATACGCAGTATTTT.

The chain carries TRBV5-4 and TRBJ2-1; 8 bases are a match to TRBD2. V lost 0 bases and J lost 3; bases outside the gene matches: 2. This CDR3 region has 15 residues. The germline V gene has CDR1 SGHNT and CDR2 YYREEE (reference sequence). The CDR3 spells CASSLGGGLYNEQFF. The CDR3 coding sequence is TGTGCCAGCAGCTTGGGCGGGGGGCTCTACAATGAGCAGTTCTTC.

The chain has TRBV27 and TRBJ1-1; D unresolved. Germline-derived CDR1 and CDR2 are MNHEY and SMNVEV (reference sequence). V lost 0 bases and J 5 bases, leaving 10 bases between the germline ends. The CDR3 has 14 residues. The CDR3 here is CASSLSRGRTEAFF. DNA for the CDR3: TGTGCCAGCAGTTTATCGCGGGGTCGTACTGAAGCTTTCTTT.

The genes are TRBV6-5 and TRBJ2-3; 12 bases align to TRBD2. This CDR3 is built from 16 residues. The J segment lost 1 base and the V segment lost 2 bases, leaving 1 base of the junction unmatched. Germline V lookup: CDR1 MNHEY, CDR2 SVGAGI. CDR3 in DNA: TGTGCCAGCAGTTACCGGACTAGCGGGGGCACAGATACGCAGTATTTT. Its protein product is CASSYRTSGGTDTQYF.

The chain combines TRBV19 with TRBJ2-6; no firm D call. Germline assignment: CDR1 LNHDA and CDR2 SQIVND (reference sequence). With 6 bases removed from V and 0 bases from J, the gap between germline ends came to 6 bases. CDR3 length: 14 residues. The CDR3 loop is CASRLSSGANVLTF. The CDR3 nucleotides are TGTGCCAGTAGGCTTAGCTCTGGGGCCAACGTCCTGACTTTC.

The chain carries TRBV10-3 and TRBJ2-3; D not resolved. Trimming removed 3 bases at V and 2 bases at J, with 9 bases between. Per the germline V gene, CDR1 is ENHRY and CDR2 is SYGVKD. This CDR3 has 14 residues. The CDR3: CAISEIWATDTQYF. The CDR3 DNA sequence: TGTGCCATCAGTGAAATCTGGGCCACAGATACGCAGTATTTT.

The chain joins TRBV6-2 or TRBV6-3 to TRBJ2-2; D is unclear. Germline loops: CDR1 MNHEY, CDR2 SVGEGT. Trimming took 2 bases from V and 7 from J, leaving 11 bases between them. The CDR3 length is 14 residues. CDR3 sequence: CASSYPSGYGELFF. The CDR3 DNA is TGTGCCAGCAGTTACCCTTCCGGGTACGGGGAGCTGTTTTTT.